This T cell receptor (beta chain) was recorded in a study of breast tumors, draining lymph nodes, adjacent tissues. One entry per CDR3 protein, called by TCRdb with MiXCR from the multiplex PCR reads. Of over 250,000 distinct CDR3 sequences in the sample, 30% are singletons; the top ten hold more than 1%. Breast cancer patients provided tissue from their axillary draining lymph nodes. This clonotype was recorded at least ten times. Antigen specificity is unknown. Trimming cost V 1 base and J 8 bases; bases outside gene matches: 4. This CDR3 is 14 amino acids long. Germline assignment: CDR1 LNHDA and CDR2 SQIVND (reference sequence). Study observations and caveats: Tumor TCR diversity was below lymph nodes but above nontumor tissue. That most tumor T cells come from lymph nodes remained unproven. Findings are consistent with lymph node origin and intratumoral expansion of most tumor T cells.

The chain couples TRBV19 to TRBJ2-1, with TRBD2 matching over 8 bases. The clonotype was recovered from a female donor with breast cancer. Some clones in this sample may be carry-over from other donors' samples. The sample was axillary lymph node tissue. The CDR3 spells CASSIAGGPYEQFF. CDR3 in DNA: TGTGCCAGTAGTATAGCGGGAGGGCCGTATGAGCAGTTCTTC. The variable domain in full, with the rest retrieved from reference TRBV19 and TRBJ2-1, is DGGITQSPKYLFRKEGQNVTLSCEQNLNHDAMYWYRQDPGQGLRLIYYSQIVNDFQKGDIAEGYSVSREKKESFPLTVTSAQKNPTAFYLCASSIAGGPYEQFFGPGTRLTVL.